The 21 T cell receptor beta chains in this list originate from one sample, sequenced in a study of technical replicates of blood from several donors. TCRdb's copy holds only in-frame clones and misses some; the assay was immunoSEQ multiplex PCR. The data hold around 76,000 clones, with nearly 99% observed a single time. The sequencing input was T cells isolated from PBMCs. Receptors were obtained from a human donor in good health.

The chain links TRBV4-1 to TRBJ2-7; 7 nucleotides align to TRBD1. This CDR3 comprises 15 residues. The trim removed 1 base at V and 4 bases at J, leaving 7 bases unmatched. In germline, CDR1 is MGHRA, CDR2 YSYEKL. This CDR3 reads CASSQGGRGHYEQYF. CDR3 DNA: TGCGCCAGCAGCCAAGGGGGAAGGGGGCATTACGAGCAGTACTTC.

The CDR3 here is CASSTLAGSSYEQYF. CDR3 coding DNA: TGTGCCAGCAGCACACTAGCGGGAAGCTCCTACGAGCAGTACTTC. The J gene is TRBJ2-7, the V gene TRBV11-2; TRBD2 matches at 10 bases. The CDR3 sequence is 15 residues long. Germline CDR1 is SGHAT and CDR2 is FQNNGV. Trimming took 5 bases from V and 0 from J; bases not matched to a gene: 4.

This chain links TRBV4-3 with TRBJ2-5, with D possibly TRBD2 on 6 matching bases. The CDR3 consists of 16 residues. Trimming shortened V by 4 bases and J by 5 bases, and 20 bases separated the two germline ends. From germline, CDR1 is LGHNA and CDR2 YSLEER. CDR3 sequence reads: CASSPYQTREFETQYF. CDR3 DNA sequence: TGCGCCAGCAGCCCGTACCAGACTAGAGAATTTGAGACCCAGTACTTC.

The rearrangement joins TRBV5-1 to TRBJ1-1, with 9 bases fitting TRBD1. The CDR3 sequence is 15 residues long. Germline-derived CDR1 and CDR2 are SGHRS and YFSETQ. With 3 bases clipped from V and 1 base from J, the junction kept 4 bases outside the gene matches. CDR3 nucleotides: TGCGCCAGCAGCTGGTGGGACAGGGAGAACACTGAAGCTTTCTTT. It yields the protein CASSWWDRENTEAFF.

The J gene is TRBJ1-3, the V gene TRBV13; the D is unclear. The CDR3 extends over 16 amino acids. Germline CDR1 and CDR2: PRHDT and FYEKMQ (reference sequence). Trimming removed 5 bases at V and 1 base at J, with 15 bases between. This CDR3 is CASSAPGEPSGNTIYF. The CDR3 DNA follows: TGTGCCAGCAGCGCCCCAGGTGAACCGTCTGGAAACACCATATATTTT.

There are a few counts of this clone. This chain joins TRBV6-1 and TRBJ1-2, with 7 bases identical to TRBD1. V lost 6 bases, J lost 4 bases, and 8 bases stayed unmatched. The germline V gene encodes CDR1 MNHNS and CDR2 SASEGT. There are 14 residues in the CDR3. The CDR3 here is CASRSGTEIYGYTF. The CDR3 nucleotides are TGTGCCAGCAGATCCGGGACAGAAATCTATGGCTACACCTTC.

The gene calls are TRBV30 and TRBJ2-7, with 9 bases fitting TRBD1. The CDR3 sequence is 13 residues long. Germline-derived CDR1 and CDR2 are GTSNPN and SVGIG (reference sequence). V gave up 5 bases and J gave up 3 bases; unmatched junction bases: 5. In nucleotides, the CDR3 is TGTGCCTGGGAGACAGGGGGAGGCTACGAGCAGTACTTC. This sequence encodes CAWETGGGYEQYF.

J is TRBJ1-1 and V is TRBV10-3, with D perhaps TRBD1 (6 bases). This CDR3 region has 15 residues. CDR1 and CDR2 from the germline V gene are ENHRY and SYGVKD. With 7 bases removed from V and 1 base from J, the gap between germline ends came to 16 bases. CDR3 sequence: CAITRDIQPNTEAFF. CDR3 nucleotides: TGTGCCATCACTCGGGACATACAACCGAACACTGAAGCTTTCTTT.

The chain employs TRBV6-1 and TRBJ2-5, with 7 positions matching TRBD2. The CDR3 is 14 amino acids. J was trimmed by 2 bases and V by 8 bases; bases with no gene match: 8. The germline CDR1 and CDR2 sequences are MNHNS and SASEGT. Here the CDR3 reads CASGHSGYQETQYF. The CDR3 nucleotides are TGTGCCAGCGGACATAGCGGGTATCAAGAGACCCAGTACTTC.

The CDR3 coding sequence is TGTGCCAGCAGTCCCACCGAGCTACTAGCGGGAGTGGGTTACAATGAGCAGTTCTTC. This codes for CASSPTELLAGVGYNEQFF. The chain couples TRBV6-4 to TRBJ2-1; 11 positions match TRBD2. CDR1 and CDR2 (germline): MRHNA, SNTAGT. The CDR3 has 19 residues. V dropped 5 bases and J dropped 4; count of bases not matched to a gene: 16.

The chain employs TRBV6-1 and TRBJ2-7; the match to TRBD2 covers 13 bases. This CDR3 has 17 amino acids. Losses at the gene ends were 2 bases for V and 4 bases for J; bases not matched to a gene: 8. Germline lookup yields CDR1 MNHNS and CDR2 SASEGT. CDR3 region: CASSEYSGLAGDYEQYF. CDR3 bases: TGTGCCAGCAGTGAATACTCCGGACTAGCGGGAGATTACGAGCAGTACTTC.

This sequence joins TRBV7-9 and TRBJ2-6; TRBD1 aligns across 7 bases. J lost 0 bases, V lost 5 bases, and 4 bases had no gene match. The CDR3 covers 16 residues. The germline V gene encodes CDR1 SEHNR and CDR2 FQNEAQ (reference sequence). CDR3 region: CASSTGQSSGANVLTF. CDR3 in DNA: TGTGCCAGCAGCACGGGACAGTCCTCTGGGGCCAACGTCCTGACTTTC.

In this sample, this clone turned up once. The chain combines TRBV9 with TRBJ2-1; TRBD1 matches at 7 bases. The junction had 9 bases not matched to a gene; V was cut back by 3 bases and J by 0 bases. The CDR3 totals 17 residues. CDR1 SGDLS and CDR2 YYNGEE come from the germline V gene. The CDR3 sequence: CASSGSTGFSSYNEQFF. For the CDR3, the DNA is TGTGCCAGCAGCGGCTCGACAGGGTTCAGCTCCTACAATGAGCAGTTCTTC. Combining the CDR3 with reference TRBV9 and TRBJ2-1 gives the whole variable domain DSGVTQTPKHLITATGQRVTLRCSPRSGDLSVYWYQQSLDQGLQFLIQYYNGEERAKGNILERFSAQQFPDLHSELNLSSLELGDSALYFCASSGSTGFSSYNEQFFGPGTRLTVL.

On this clone: The sample carries other DNA sequences with the same CDR3. The V call is TRBV5-1, the J call TRBJ2-7; TRBD2 might be the D (6 bases). The V and J ends lost 4 bases and 0 bases respectively, with 11 bases between them. The CDR3 spans 14 residues. CDR1 and CDR2 (germline): SGHRS, YFSETQ. The CDR3 reads CASSLTSGSYEQYF. In DNA form, the CDR3 reads TGCGCCAGCAGCCTGACTAGTGGCTCCTACGAGCAGTACTTC. The full variable domain, completed using reference TRBV5-1 and TRBJ2-7, is KAGVTQTPRYLIKTRGQQVTLSCSPISGHRSVSWYQQTPGQGLQFLFEYFSETQRNKGNFPGRFSGRQFSNSRSEMNVSTLELGDSALYLCASSLTSGSYEQYFGPGTRLTVT.

The V call is TRBV5-1, the J call TRBJ2-7; 10 nucleotides match TRBD2. Trimming at V came to 0 bases and at J to 2 bases, leaving 2 bases not matched to a gene. CDR1 is SGHRS and CDR2 is YFSETQ in the germline V gene. CDR3 length: 15 residues. The CDR3 here is CASSLDTSGTYEQYF. As DNA, the CDR3 is TGCGCCAGCAGCTTGGACACTAGCGGGACCTACGAGCAGTACTTC.

The genes are TRBV28 and TRBJ1-5, with TRBD1 matching 9 bases. The V gene's germline CDR1 is MDHEN and CDR2 SYDVKM. Losses at the gene ends were 6 bases for V and 9 bases for J; bases not matched to a gene: 9. This CDR3 contains 14 residues. The chain's CDR3 is CASSPPGTGRPQHF. The CDR3 DNA reads TGTGCCAGCAGCCCCCCGGGGACAGGGCGGCCCCAGCATTTT.

The J gene is TRBJ1-5, the V gene TRBV27, with D possibly being TRBD1 (6 bases). V gave up 1 base and J gave up 9 bases, with 25 bases separating them. CDR1 is MNHEY and CDR2 is SMNVEV in the germline V gene (reference sequence). The CDR3 contains 18 residues. CDR3 coding DNA: TGTGCCAGCAGTTTATTCGGGGGGGTGTGGGACACTTCTAGGCCCCAGCATTTT. Protein product: CASSLFGGVWDTSRPQHF.

The V and J genes are TRBV7-8 and TRBJ2-7, with 7 bases that match TRBD1. CDR3 length: 14 amino acids. After removal of 4 bases from V and 0 bases from J, the junction contained 3 bases not matched to a gene. Germline CDR1 SGHVS, CDR2 FQNEAQ. As DNA, the CDR3 is TGTGCCAGCAGCTCCGGGACAGCCTCCTACGAGCAGTACTTC. Residues: CASSSGTASYEQYF.

This clone was counted once. J is TRBJ2-5 and V is TRBV2; 14 bases align to TRBD2. The CDR3 has 17 residues. Losses at the gene ends were 6 bases for V and 5 bases for J; bases not matched to a gene: 11. Germline CDR1 and CDR2: SNHLY and FYNNEI. CDR3 loop: CASSRPGLAGERETQYF. The CDR3 DNA sequence: TGTGCCAGCAGCCGCCCGGGACTAGCGGGAGAGCGTGAGACCCAGTACTTC.

V is TRBV6-5 and J is TRBJ2-2; 7 nucleotides match TRBD2. V gave up 6 bases and J gave up 7 bases; unmatched junction bases: 5. The CDR3 extends over 13 amino acids. The germline V gene has CDR1 MNHEY and CDR2 SVGAGI. In DNA, the CDR3 is TGTGCCAGCAGCTTAAGCGGGATCGGGGAGCTGTTTTTT. Its translation: CASSLSGIGELFF.

V usage is TRBV5-1 and J usage is TRBJ1-4, with 7 bases lining up with TRBD1. Per germline, CDR1 SGHRS and CDR2 YFSETQ. The CDR3 is 15 amino acids. V dropped 2 bases and J dropped 4; count of bases not matched to a gene: 5. As DNA, the CDR3 is TGCGCCAGCAGCTTCGGGGACAGCCGTAATGAAAAACTGTTTTTT. The encoded protein is CASSFGDSRNEKLFF.